Shown below are 18 T cell receptor beta chains from a single sample sequenced in a study of cytomegalovirus exposure and HLA in healthy donors. Researchers ran the PCR with 60 Vbeta and 13 Jbeta primers. TCRdb's copy holds only in-frame clones and misses some; the assay was immunoSEQ multiplex PCR. The data contain about 210,000 clones, over 75% of them singletons. Sequences were obtained from PBMCs. The receptors shown here come from a boy aged 10-17 years in good health and CMV-seronegative.

The gene calls are TRBV19 and TRBJ2-2; D is uncertain. The germline V gene has CDR1 LNHDA and CDR2 SQIVND (reference sequence). The ends were cut back, 3 bases at V and 0 bases at J, with 20 bases in the middle. The CDR3 has 19 residues. The CDR3 sequence: CASSILTGFGFANTGELFF. The DNA of the CDR3 is TGTGCCAGTAGTATCCTTACCGGGTTCGGGTTCGCGAACACCGGGGAGCTGTTTTTT.

V and J are TRBV6-1 and TRBJ2-7; D is undetermined. Looked up from germline, CDR1 is MNHNS and CDR2 is SASEGT. V gave up 5 bases and J gave up 5 bases, with 10 bases separating them. This CDR3 spans 12 amino acids. As DNA, the CDR3 is TGTGCCAGCAGTTCCCCCCCAAACGAGCAGTACTTC. It encodes CASSSPPNEQYF.

V gene TRBV7-2 combines with J gene TRBJ1-2, with D perhaps TRBD1 (5 bases). Trimming removed 0 bases at V and 4 bases at J, with 15 bases between. The CDR3 extends over 16 amino acids. The germline CDR1 and CDR2 sequences are SGHTA and FQGNSA. The CDR3 DNA is TGTGCCAGCAGCTTAGCGGAGGGCAGGGTGGGCTATGGCTACACCTTC. The encoded protein is CASSLAEGRVGYGYTF.

The rearrangement links TRBV5-1 to TRBJ2-5, with 8 positions matching TRBD2. Looked up from germline, CDR1 is SGHRS and CDR2 is YFSETQ. The CDR3 consists of 16 residues. With V trimmed by 1 base and J by 2 bases, 7 bases remained unmatched. The CDR3 protein is CASSLFGGGSQETQYF. The CDR3 DNA reads TGCGCCAGCAGCTTGTTTGGCGGGGGGTCACAAGAGACCCAGTACTTC.

This chain uses TRBV4-2 with TRBJ2-2; TRBD2 aligns across 12 bases. The V gene's germline CDR1 is LGHNA and CDR2 YNFKEQ. The J segment lost 1 base and the V segment lost 4 bases, leaving 13 bases of the junction unmatched. The CDR3 loop spans 20 amino acids. The CDR3 protein is CASSPLLASGRGLNTGELFF. Here the CDR3 DNA reads TGTGCCAGCAGCCCCCTTTTGGCTAGCGGGAGGGGTCTGAACACCGGGGAGCTGTTTTTT.

The V gene is TRBV5-4, the J gene TRBJ2-5; 14 bases align to TRBD2. The DNA end is more similar to TRBJ2-7, so the J call may be wrong. The CDR3 is 14 amino acids. CDR1 is SGHNT and CDR2 is YYREEE in the germline V gene (reference sequence). CDR3 amino acids: CASSWGLAGAEQYF. The DNA of the CDR3 is TGTGCCAGCAGCTGGGGACTAGCGGGGGCCGAGCAGTACTTC.

The CDR3 spells CSAQGDNQPQHF. CDR3 bases: TGCAGCGCCCAAGGAGACAATCAGCCCCAGCATTTT. The chain employs TRBV29-1 and TRBJ1-5; D gene uncertain. In germline, CDR1 is SQVTM, CDR2 ANQGSEA. With 7 bases removed from V and 3 bases from J, the gap between germline ends came to 10 bases. This CDR3 region has 12 residues.

The rearrangement uses TRBV6-5 and TRBJ1-1; D gene unclear. Per the germline V gene, CDR1 is MNHEY and CDR2 is SVGAGI. CDR3 length: 14 amino acids. Trimming left V 1 base short and J 7 bases short, with 13 bases between. This CDR3 reads CASSYYGSKREAFF. For the CDR3, the DNA is TGTGCCAGCAGTTACTATGGGAGTAAGCGTGAAGCTTTCTTT.

This clone was found a few times. The chain is built from TRBV5-4 and TRBJ2-7, with 7 bases fitting TRBD1. This CDR3 has 14 residues. V shed 3 bases, J shed 2 bases, and the junction held 5 bases outside the gene matches. Germline V CDR1 and CDR2: SGHNT, YYREEE (reference sequence). DNA of the CDR3: TGTGCCAGCAGCTCCGCGACAGGGCCCTACGAGCAGTACTTC. It specifies CASSSATGPYEQYF.

The chain carries TRBV18 and TRBJ1-2; tentatively, D is TRBD1 (5 bases). This CDR3 is 13 amino acids long. Germline values: CDR1 KGHSH, CDR2 LQKENI. V dropped 0 bases and J dropped 3 bases, with 5 bases sitting between them. The CDR3 DNA is TGTGCCAGCTCACCACCAGGGGACTATGGCTACACCTTC. Translated: CASSPPGDYGYTF.

The chain combines TRBV7-3 with TRBJ1-1, with TRBD1 identical over 8 bases. The trim removed 5 bases at V and 5 bases at J, leaving 4 bases unmatched. The CDR3 is made up of 13 amino acids. Looked up from germline, CDR1 is SGHTA and CDR2 is FQGTGA. CDR3 sequence (DNA): TGTGCCAGCAGCGTGACAGGGGTAACTGAAGCTTTCTTT. It encodes CASSVTGVTEAFF.

This chain uses TRBV7-3 with TRBJ1-3; D is undetermined. Trimming pared 5 bases from V and 8 bases from J, leaving 16 bases between. The germline V gene has CDR1 SGHTA and CDR2 FQGTGA. This CDR3 has 14 amino acids. This CDR3 is CASSPAGGSHTIYF. The CDR3 region has the DNA TGTGCCAGCAGCCCGGCGGGTGGTAGTCACACCATATATTTT.

The rearrangement uses TRBV6-1 and TRBJ1-3; D is unresolved. The V gene's germline CDR1 is MNHNS and CDR2 SASEGT. The germline V and J ends were trimmed by 1 base and 2 bases, with 6 bases remaining between them. The CDR3 contains 14 residues. DNA of the CDR3: TGTGCCAGCAGTGAAGTGACAACTGGAAACACCATATATTTT. Its protein product is CASSEVTTGNTIYF.

This chain links TRBV30 with TRBJ1-6; 7 bases map to TRBD1. The CDR3 length is 13 residues. Germline V gene lookup returns CDR1 GTSNPN and CDR2 SVGIG (reference sequence). V gave up 4 bases and J gave up 8 bases; unmatched junction bases: 5. CDR3 sequence reads: CAWNRGSDSPLHF. The CDR3 coding sequence is TGTGCCTGGAACAGGGGCAGTGATTCACCCCTCCACTTT. Supplemented by reference TRBV30 and TRBJ1-6, the full variable domain reads SQTIHQWPATLVQPVGSPLSLECTVEGTSNPNLYWYRQAAGRGLQLLFYSVGIGQISSEVPQNLSASRPQDRQFILSSKKLLLSDSGFYLCAWNRGSDSPLHFGNGTRLTVT.

CDR3: CAWSPPLGQGFNGEKLFF. Here the CDR3 DNA reads TGTGCCTGGAGCCCACCTTTGGGACAGGGCTTCAACGGTGAAAAACTGTTTTTT. The V and J genes are TRBV30 and TRBJ1-4; 9 bases are a match to TRBD1. The length of the CDR3 is 18 residues. Germline V gives CDR1 GTSNPN, CDR2 SVGIG (reference sequence). After removal of 3 bases from V and 7 bases from J, the junction contained 18 bases not matched to a gene.

This clone was seen a single time. The V gene is TRBV9, the J gene TRBJ2-7; 12 nucleotides align to TRBD2. The CDR3 has 16 residues. The germline CDR1 and CDR2 sequences are SGDLS and YYNGEE. V was clipped by 2 bases and J by 5 bases; unmatched bases: 8. CDR3 region: CASSVLAGGPVDEQYF. The CDR3 DNA is TGTGCCAGCAGCGTGCTAGCGGGGGGGCCAGTCGACGAGCAGTACTTC.

The chain carries TRBV9 and TRBJ2-7; no firm D call. CDR1 and CDR2 from the germline V gene are SGDLS and YYNGEE. Trimming left V 4 bases short and J 5 bases short, with 7 bases between. This CDR3 spans 11 amino acids. The CDR3 region has the DNA TGTGCCAGCAGCTCCGCGAACGAGCAGTACTTC. Translation gives CASSSANEQYF.

The chain combines TRBV18 with TRBJ1-5, with a possible D match to TRBD1 (6 bases). This CDR3 has 14 residues. The V gene lost 2 bases and the J gene lost 6 bases, with 11 bases spanning the gap. Per the germline V gene, CDR1 is KGHSH and CDR2 is LQKENI. This CDR3 is CASSPSGTPQPQHF. The CDR3 nucleotides are TGTGCCAGCTCACCATCCGGGACACCTCAGCCCCAGCATTTT.